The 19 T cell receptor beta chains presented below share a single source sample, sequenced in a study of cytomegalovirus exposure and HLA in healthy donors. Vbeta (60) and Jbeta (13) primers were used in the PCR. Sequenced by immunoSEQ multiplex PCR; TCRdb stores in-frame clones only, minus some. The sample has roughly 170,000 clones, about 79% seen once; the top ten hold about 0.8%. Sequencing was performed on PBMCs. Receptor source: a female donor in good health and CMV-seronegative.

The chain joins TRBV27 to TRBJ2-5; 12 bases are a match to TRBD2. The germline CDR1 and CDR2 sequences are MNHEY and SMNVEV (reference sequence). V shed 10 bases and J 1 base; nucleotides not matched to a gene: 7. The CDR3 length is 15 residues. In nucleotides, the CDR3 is TGTGCCACCCAGGGACTAGCGGGCCTCCAAGAGACCCAGTACTTC. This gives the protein CATQGLAGLQETQYF.

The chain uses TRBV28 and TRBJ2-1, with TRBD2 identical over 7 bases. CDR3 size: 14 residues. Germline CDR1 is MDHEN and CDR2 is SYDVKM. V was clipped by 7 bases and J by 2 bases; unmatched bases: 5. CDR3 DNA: TGTGCCAGCACCGGGGGGAGTCCCTACAATGAGCAGTTCTTC. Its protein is CASTGGSPYNEQFF.

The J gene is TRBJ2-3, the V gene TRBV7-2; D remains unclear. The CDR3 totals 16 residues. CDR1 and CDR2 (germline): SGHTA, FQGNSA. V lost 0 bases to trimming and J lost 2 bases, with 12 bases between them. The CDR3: CASSLAPGPPTDTQYF. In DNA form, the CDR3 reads TGTGCCAGCAGCTTAGCGCCAGGCCCTCCCACAGATACGCAGTATTTT.

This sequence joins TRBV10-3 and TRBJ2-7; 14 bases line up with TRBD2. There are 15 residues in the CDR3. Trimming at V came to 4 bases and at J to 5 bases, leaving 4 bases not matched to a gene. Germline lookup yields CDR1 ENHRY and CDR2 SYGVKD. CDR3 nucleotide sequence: TGTGCCATCAGTGGTGGGACTAGCGGGGGTGACGAGCAGTACTTC. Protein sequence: CAISGGTSGGDEQYF.

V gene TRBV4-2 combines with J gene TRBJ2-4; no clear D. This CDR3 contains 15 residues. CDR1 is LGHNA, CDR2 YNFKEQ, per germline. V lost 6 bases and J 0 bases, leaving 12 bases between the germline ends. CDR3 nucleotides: TGTGCCAGCAGTCGCGAGTCACTAGCCAAAAACATTCAGTACTTC. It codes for CASSRESLAKNIQYF.

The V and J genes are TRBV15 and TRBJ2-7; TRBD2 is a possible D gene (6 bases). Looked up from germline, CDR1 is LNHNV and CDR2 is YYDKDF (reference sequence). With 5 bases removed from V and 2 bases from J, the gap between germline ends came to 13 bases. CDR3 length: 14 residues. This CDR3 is CATSLRESTYEQYF. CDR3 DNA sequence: TGTGCCACCAGCCTCCGGGAGAGCACCTACGAGCAGTACTTC.

The CDR3 sequence is CASSLGGGGIYEQYF. CDR3 coding DNA: TGCGCCAGCAGCTTGGGGGGAGGGGGGATCTACGAGCAGTACTTC. The V call is TRBV5-1, the J call TRBJ2-7; D is perhaps TRBD2 (7 bases). The CDR3 loop spans 15 amino acids. Germline assignment: CDR1 SGHRS and CDR2 YFSETQ. Trimming took 0 bases from V and 3 from J, leaving 13 bases between them.

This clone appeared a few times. This CDR3 is CASSQGPGGAENSPLHF. The CDR3 bases are TGCGCCAGCAGCCAAGGTCCAGGGGGCGCCGAGAATTCACCCCTCCACTTT. The chain employs TRBV4-1 and TRBJ1-6; 8 bases map to TRBD1. CDR1 and CDR2 (germline): MGHRA, YSYEKL. This CDR3 has 17 residues. Trimming removed 1 base from V and 7 bases from J; junction bases left unmatched: 9.

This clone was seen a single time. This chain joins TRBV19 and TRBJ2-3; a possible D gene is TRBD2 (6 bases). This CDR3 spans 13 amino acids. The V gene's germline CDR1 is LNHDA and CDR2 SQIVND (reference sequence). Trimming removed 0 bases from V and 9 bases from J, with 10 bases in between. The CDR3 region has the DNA TGTGCCAGTAGTATAGATACTAGCAGAACGCAGTATTTT. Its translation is CASSIDTSRTQYF.

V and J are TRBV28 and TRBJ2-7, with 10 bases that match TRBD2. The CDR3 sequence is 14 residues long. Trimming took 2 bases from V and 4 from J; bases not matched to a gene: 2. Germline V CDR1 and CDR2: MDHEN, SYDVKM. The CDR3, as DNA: TGTGCCAGCAGTTTACTAGCGGGAGCTTACGAGCAGTACTTC. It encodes CASSLLAGAYEQYF.

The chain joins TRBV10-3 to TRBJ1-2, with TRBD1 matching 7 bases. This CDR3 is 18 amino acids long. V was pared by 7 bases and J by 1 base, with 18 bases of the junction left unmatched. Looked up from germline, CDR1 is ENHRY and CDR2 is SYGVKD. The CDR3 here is CAITYPPAGTVFNYGYTF. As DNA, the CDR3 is TGTGCCATCACCTACCCGCCGGCGGGGACAGTTTTTAACTATGGCTACACCTTC.

For the CDR3, the DNA is TGTGCCATCGCCAAGGACAGTAGCTCTTCTTACGAGCAGTACTTC. Translated, it gives CAIAKDSSSSYEQYF. The genes are TRBV10-3 and TRBJ2-7; TRBD1 might be the D (6 bases). CDR3 length: 15 amino acids. V lost 8 bases and J 4 bases, leaving 21 bases between the germline ends. Germline V gene lookup returns CDR1 ENHRY and CDR2 SYGVKD.

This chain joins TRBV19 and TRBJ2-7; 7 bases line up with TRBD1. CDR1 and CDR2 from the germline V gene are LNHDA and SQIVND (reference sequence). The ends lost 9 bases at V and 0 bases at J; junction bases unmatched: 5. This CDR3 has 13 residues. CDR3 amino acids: CASAGTASYEQYF. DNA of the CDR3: TGTGCCAGCGCTGGGACAGCCTCCTACGAGCAGTACTTC.

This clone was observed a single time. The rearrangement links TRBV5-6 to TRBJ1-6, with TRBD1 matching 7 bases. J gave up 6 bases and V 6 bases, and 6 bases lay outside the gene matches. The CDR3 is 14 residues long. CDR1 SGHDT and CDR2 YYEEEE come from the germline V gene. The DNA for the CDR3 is TGTGCCAGCAACCACAGGGGCCCTAATTCACCCCTCCACTTT. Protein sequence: CASNHRGPNSPLHF.

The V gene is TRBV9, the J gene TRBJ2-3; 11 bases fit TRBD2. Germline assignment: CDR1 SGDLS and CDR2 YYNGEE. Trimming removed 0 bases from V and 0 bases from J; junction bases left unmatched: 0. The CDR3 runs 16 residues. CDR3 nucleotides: TGTGCCAGCAGCGTAGGGACTAGCGGGAGCACAGATACGCAGTATTTT. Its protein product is CASSVGTSGSTDTQYF.

The CDR3 DNA reads as TGTGCCAGCAGCGAACATAGGAGAGGCACTGAAGCTTTCTTT. The encoded protein is CASSEHRRGTEAFF. V is TRBV28 and J is TRBJ1-1; D ambiguous. Germline lookup yields CDR1 MDHEN and CDR2 SYDVKM. V was pared by 6 bases and J by 4 bases, with 15 bases between. The CDR3 is 14 amino acids. The full variable domain, completed using reference TRBV28 and TRBJ1-1, is DVKVTQSSRYLVKRTGEKVFLECVQDMDHENMFWYRQDPGLGLRLIYFSYDVKMKEKGDIPEGYSVSREKKERFSLILESASTNQTSMYLCASSEHRRGTEAFFGQGTRLTVV.

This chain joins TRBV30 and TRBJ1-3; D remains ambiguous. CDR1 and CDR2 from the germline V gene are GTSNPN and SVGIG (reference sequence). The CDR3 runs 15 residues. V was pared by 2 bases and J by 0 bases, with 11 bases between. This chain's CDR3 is CAWSFRSSSGNTIYF. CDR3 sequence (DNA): TGTGCCTGGAGTTTTAGGAGTTCCTCTGGAAACACCATATATTTT.

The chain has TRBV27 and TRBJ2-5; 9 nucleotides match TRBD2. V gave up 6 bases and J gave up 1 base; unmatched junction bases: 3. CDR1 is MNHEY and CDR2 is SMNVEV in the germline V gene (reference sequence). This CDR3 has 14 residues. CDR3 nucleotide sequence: TGTGCCAGCAGCTCTAGCGGGATCCAAGAGACCCAGTACTTC. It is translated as CASSSSGIQETQYF.

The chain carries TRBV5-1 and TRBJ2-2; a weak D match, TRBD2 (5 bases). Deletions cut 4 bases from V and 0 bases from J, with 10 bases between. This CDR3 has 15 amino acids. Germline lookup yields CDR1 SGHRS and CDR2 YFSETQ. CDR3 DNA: TGCGCCAGCAGCCCGGCGACTACGAACACCGGGGAGCTGTTTTTT. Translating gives CASSPATTNTGELFF.